Listed below are T cell receptor beta chains from one sample, sequenced in a study of T cell responses to AZD1222 COVID-19 vaccine. The table came from immunoSEQ multiplex PCR; TCRdb's copy has only in-frame clones and leaves some out. The sample yields 140,000 to 150,000 clones, roughly 89% seen once. Sequenced material: peripheral blood, taken 28 days after the second dose of the MenACWY control vaccine. These receptors were collected from an adult who received the MenACWY meningococcal vaccine as a control. The CDR3 runs from the conserved cysteine through the conserved F or W. D genes are given only for firm matches. Clone size is not always given. Where it is, it says once, few, many or a class for expanded clones.

CDR3nt	CDR3aa	d_gene	abundance	v_gene	j_gene
TGCGCCAGCAGCTGGGTCCCGAGGAGCGGGAACTACGAGCAGTACTTC	CASSWVPRSGNYEQYF	TRBD2	-	TRBV5-1	TRBJ2-7
TGTGCCGAAGGGGTTGGCTCCTATAATTCACCCCTCCACTTT	CAEGVGSYNSPLHF	-	few	TRBV30	TRBJ1-6
TGTGCCAGTAGGGACCTAAATTCTAGGCGGGAGCAGTACTTC	CASRDLNSRREQYF	-	-	TRBV19	TRBJ2-7
TGTGCCACCAGCAGAGATCGGAACCGAATAAGCAATCAGCCCCAGCATTTT	CATSRDRNRISNQPQHF	-	-	TRBV15	TRBJ1-5
TGTGCCAGTAGTAATAACAAGGGGGTTAAGGCCGGGGAGCTGTTTTTT	CASSNNKGVKAGELFF	-	once	TRBV19	TRBJ2-2
TGTGCCAGCAGTTACGCTGGGACCCCAGGGACCCAGTACTTC	CASSYAGTPGTQYF	-	-	TRBV6-2/TRBV6-3	TRBJ2-5
TGTGCCAGCAGTTTATCAGGGGTGGGCTACACCTTC	CASSLSGVGYTF	-	-	TRBV12-3/TRBV12-4	TRBJ1-2
TGTGCCAGCAGCTTAGACGTGATGAGGGGATCACCCCTCCACTTT	CASSLDVMRGSPLHF	-	-	TRBV7-9	TRBJ1-6
TGCAGTGCTGGGGGGTACGAGCAGTACTTC	CSAGGYEQYF	-	-	TRBV20-1	TRBJ2-7
TGTGCCAGCATGAGGACTAGCGGGGTAACCGGGGAGCTGTTTTTT	CASMRTSGVTGELFF	TRBD2	-	TRBV25-1	TRBJ2-2
TGTGCCAGCAGCCCACGACAGAATACCTTCCAAGAGACCCAGTACTTC	CASSPRQNTFQETQYF	-	-	TRBV13	TRBJ2-5
TGTGCCAGCAGTGACTCCCTTCGGACTAGCGACACAGATACGCAGTATTTT	CASSDSLRTSDTDTQYF	TRBD2	-	TRBV6-4	TRBJ2-3
TGTGCCAGCAGTTTATCGAGGAGCGGGGAGCTGTTTTTT	CASSLSRSGELFF	-	-	TRBV12-3/TRBV12-4	TRBJ2-2
TGTGCCAGTAGTATAGATCAGGCAGGGGCTGCACCCCTCCACTTT	CASSIDQAGAAPLHF	-	-	TRBV19	TRBJ1-6
TGTGCCAGCAGTGAAGGGGACATTAACTATGGCTACACCTTC	CASSEGDINYGYTF	-	-	TRBV25-1	TRBJ1-2
TGTGCCAGCAGCTACGAGTCGACAGCCAAAAACATTCAGTACTTC	CASSYESTAKNIQYF	-	-	TRBV7-2	TRBJ2-4
TGTGCCACCAGTGATGGGGGTGGGGGACGGGGCTATGAGCAGTTCTTC	CATSDGGGGRGYEQFF	-	-	TRBV24-1	TRBJ2-1
TGTGCCAGCAGCCGACAGGGGGTGAATGAGCAGTTCTTC	CASSRQGVNEQFF	TRBD1	-	TRBV6-2/TRBV6-3	TRBJ2-1
TGCGCCAGCAGCTTGGGGGCTCGTAGGTCTGGAAACACCATATATTTT	CASSLGARRSGNTIYF	-	-	TRBV5-1	TRBJ1-3
TGTGCCAGCAGTCAACCTAACACCGGGGAGCTGTTTTTT	CASSQPNTGELFF	-	-	TRBV28	TRBJ2-2
TGCAGCGTTGCCGGGGTACTGGTGCACACTGAAGCTTTCTTT	CSVAGVLVHTEAFF	-	-	TRBV29-1	TRBJ1-1
TGTGCCAGCAGTTTGACAGGGGGCTCCAATCAGCCCCAGCATTTT	CASSLTGGSNQPQHF	TRBD1	-	TRBV28	TRBJ1-5
TGCGCCAGCGGGGGTTCACCCCTCCACTTT	CASGGSPLHF	-	once	TRBV10-1	TRBJ1-6
TGTGCCAGCAGCGCTCAGGGTTATGGCTACACCTTC	CASSAQGYGYTF	-	-	TRBV7-2	TRBJ1-2
TGTGCCAGCAGCCCCGAAAAGGGGGTAGGGGCCAACGTCCTGACTTTC	CASSPEKGVGANVLTF	-	-	TRBV7-9	TRBJ2-6
TGCGCCAGCAGTCCCGGACCGGGACTAGCGGGATCCTACGAGCAGTACTTC	CASSPGPGLAGSYEQYF	TRBD2	-	TRBV10-2	TRBJ2-7
TGCGCCAGCAGCTTGACGTCAGAGAGCTCCTACGAGCAGTACTTC	CASSLTSESSYEQYF	-	-	TRBV5-1	TRBJ2-7
TGTGCCAGCAGCTGGGGAGGAGGGCCTGGGGCCAACGTCCTGACTTTC	CASSWGGGPGANVLTF	-	-	TRBV5-4	TRBJ2-6
TGTGCCAGCAGCTTGGATACGGGTTCTGCTACGCAGTATTTT	CASSLDTGSATQYF	-	-	TRBV5-8	TRBJ2-3
TGTGCCAGCTCACCTCACCCTATAGGAGATGGCTACACCTTC	CASSPHPIGDGYTF	-	-	TRBV18	TRBJ1-2
TGTGCCAGCAGCTTCGACGGCGGAGATACGCAGTATTTT	CASSFDGGDTQYF	-	-	TRBV5-6	TRBJ2-3
TGTGCCTGGAGCGGAGCTCTGAATAGCAATCAGCCCCAGCATTTT	CAWSGALNSNQPQHF	-	-	TRBV30	TRBJ1-5
TGTGCCAGCAGGGGACGGGGAAACACTGAAGCTTTCTTT	CASRGRGNTEAFF	-	-	TRBV6-5	TRBJ1-1
TGTGCCACCAGTGACCTGGGACAGGGGGGTGGCTACACCTTC	CATSDLGQGGGYTF	TRBD1	-	TRBV24-1	TRBJ1-2
TGTGCCAGCAGCAAAGCGACCCAGCGGGAGACCCAGTACTTC	CASSKATQRETQYF	-	-	TRBV21-1	TRBJ2-5
TGCAGTGCTAGGGACCACTACGAGCAGTACTTC	CSARDHYEQYF	-	once	TRBV20-1	TRBJ2-7
TGTGCCAGTACCGGGACAGGGGGACAGCCCCAGCATTTT	CASTGTGGQPQHF	TRBD1	-	TRBV19	TRBJ1-5
TGTGCCAGCAGTGGACAGCAAACTCAGCCCCAGCATTTT	CASSGQQTQPQHF	-	-	TRBV6-2/TRBV6-3	TRBJ1-5
TGTGCCAGCAGTTATCCCGGACAGGGGGTTGAGACCCAGTACTTC	CASSYPGQGVETQYF	TRBD1	once	TRBV28	TRBJ2-5
TGTGCCAGCAGCGGGACAGGGGGGGAGGATCAGCCCCAGCATTTT	CASSGTGGEDQPQHF	TRBD1	-	TRBV28	TRBJ1-5
TGTGCCAGCTCACTAGGATCGGGGAGGGCATCCTACGAGCAGTACTTC	CASSLGSGRASYEQYF	TRBD2	-	TRBV18	TRBJ2-7
TGTGCCTCCCTGGGACTAGCGGGACTTAACACCGGGGAGCTGTTTTTT	CASLGLAGLNTGELFF	TRBD2	-	TRBV19	TRBJ2-2
TGTGCCAGCAGCTTAGCGTTTGGAGCGAACACCGGGGAGCTGTTTTTT	CASSLAFGANTGELFF	-	-	TRBV7-9	TRBJ2-2
TGTGCCAGCACCGCGGGCCCCTCTGGAAACACCATATATTTT	CASTAGPSGNTIYF	-	-	TRBV9	TRBJ1-3
TGTGCCAGCAGTGAAAACACGGGTCAAGAGACCCAGTACTTC	CASSENTGQETQYF	-	-	TRBV6-1	TRBJ2-5
TGTGCCAGTAGCAACAACAGGGGGCACCCCTCCTTCCCCCTCCACTTT	CASSNNRGHPSFPLHF	TRBD1	-	TRBV19	TRBJ1-6
TGTGCCAGCAGCGTAGCCCTAGCGGGGGGGCCTGGTACCGGGGAGCTGTTTTTT	CASSVALAGGPGTGELFF	TRBD2	once	TRBV9	TRBJ2-2
TGCAGTGCAGACGGGGACAGAGAGCAGTACTTC	CSADGDREQYF	TRBD1	-	TRBV20-1	TRBJ2-7
TGCGCCAGCAGGCTTGAACATAAACTAGCAGACCCTAGCACAGATACGCAGTATTTT	CASRLEHKLADPSTDTQYF	-	-	TRBV10-1	TRBJ2-3
TGTGCCAGCAGCGTCGGGGGGGCCGGCACAGATACGCAGTATTTT	CASSVGGAGTDTQYF	TRBD2	-	TRBV9	TRBJ2-3
TGTGCCAGCAGCTTTGGAGATACGCAGTATTTT	CASSFGDTQYF	-	-	TRBV5-6	TRBJ2-3
TGTGCCAGCAGCTCCGCGGAGGTCACTGAAGCTTTCTTT	CASSSAEVTEAFF	-	once	TRBV2	TRBJ1-1
TGTGCCAGCAGCTTCCTAGCGGGAGTCATGGGTGAGCAGTTCTTC	CASSFLAGVMGEQFF	TRBD2	-	TRBV7-9	TRBJ2-1
TGTGCCAGCACTGCCGTGGGACAGGGTCCGTTCTTC	CASTAVGQGPFF	TRBD1	-	TRBV12-3/TRBV12-4	TRBJ2-1